These 10 T cell receptor beta chains came from one sample sequenced in a study of CD8 T cells in ankylosing spondylitis. TCRdb redid the calling of the 5' RACE reads with MiXCR, one entry per CDR3 protein. The top ten clones hold about 3.7% of a sample with about 300,000 distinct CDR3 sequences, 20% to 25% of them seen once. Sequencing was performed on blood, either unsorted or a sorted T cell fraction (not recorded which). These receptors came from a female donor with ankylosing spondylitis or in good health (not recorded which).

This clonotype was counted between two and nine times. The chain employs TRBV6-5 and TRBJ1-6; no firm D call. Germline V gene data show CDR1 as MNHEY and CDR2 as SVGAGI. V lost 0 bases and J 10 bases, leaving 13 bases between the germline ends. The CDR3 has 15 residues. The CDR3 sequence: CASSYSWGGDSPLHF. The CDR3 region has the DNA TGTGCCAGCAGTTACTCCTGGGGAGGAGACTCACCCCTCCACTTT.

This chain links TRBV2 with TRBJ2-7; 7 nucleotides align to TRBD2. CDR1 is SNHLY, CDR2 FYNNEI, per germline. The CDR3 loop spans 14 amino acids. V trimming: 5 bases; J trimming: 2 bases; junction bases outside the gene matches: 6. CDR3 nucleotide sequence: TGTGCCAGCAGTTGGGCTAGCGGAACCTACGAGCAGTACTTC. It is translated as CASSWASGTYEQYF.

This clonotype occurred a few times. The chain is built from TRBV30 and TRBJ2-5, with 8 bases that match TRBD1. This CDR3 region has 14 residues. The germline V gene encodes CDR1 GTSNPN and CDR2 SVGIG (reference sequence). The V segment lost 4 bases and the J segment 3 bases; nucleotides outside the gene matches: 7. The CDR3 sequence is CAWIGDRRKETQYF. CDR3 sequence (DNA): TGTGCCTGGATTGGGGACAGGCGAAAAGAGACCCAGTACTTC.

V usage is TRBV5-6 and J usage is TRBJ1-5, with a tentative D call TRBD1 (6 bases). The V end was cut by 4 bases, the J end by 5 bases, with 19 bases between. The germline CDR1 and CDR2 sequences are SGHDT and YYEEEE. The CDR3 totals 16 residues. CDR3 sequence: CASSIGGGAKDQPQHF. CDR3 sequence (DNA): TGTGCCAGCAGCATCGGAGGGGGGGCGAAAGATCAGCCCCAGCATTTT. Full variable domain (outside the CDR3, taken from reference TRBV5-6 and TRBJ1-5): DAGVTQSPTHLIKTRGQQVTLRCSPKSGHDTVSWYQQALGQGPQFIFQYYEEEERQRGNFPDRFSGHQFPNYSSELNVNALLLGDSALYLCASSIGGGAKDQPQHFGDGTRLSIL.

This chain connects TRBV7-9 to TRBJ2-3; D gene unclear. V lost 5 bases to trimming and J lost 5 bases, with 17 bases between them. This CDR3 has 15 amino acids. The germline V gene encodes CDR1 SEHNR and CDR2 FQNEAQ (reference sequence). This chain's CDR3 is CASSHPRPSGDTQYF. In DNA, the CDR3 is TGTGCCAGCAGCCACCCCCGCCCGTCGGGAGATACGCAGTATTTT.

This clonotype has just a few counts. This chain joins TRBV15 and TRBJ2-3, with D hard to call. The length of the CDR3 is 14 residues. Trimming pared 0 bases from V and 2 bases from J, leaving 6 bases between. Germline V gives CDR1 LNHNV, CDR2 YYDKDF (reference sequence). The CDR3 DNA reads TGTGCCACCAGCAGAGATCGGCACACAGATACGCAGTATTTT. Protein: CATSRDRHTDTQYF.

The CDR3: CASSSTRTGPSSGANVLTF. In DNA form, the CDR3 reads TGCGCCAGCAGCTCTACTCGGACTGGACCGAGCTCTGGGGCCAACGTCCTGACTTTC. The chain combines TRBV5-1 with TRBJ2-6; tentative D call: TRBD2 (5 bases). V lost 3 bases and J lost 0, with 19 bases in between. The CDR3 contains 19 residues. Germline V gene data show CDR1 as SGHRS and CDR2 as YFSETQ.

This clonotype has just a few counts. The junction shows a germline mismatch at one end, possibly a read error. The chain links TRBV18 to TRBJ1-2; D is possibly TRBD1 (5 bases). CDR1 and CDR2 from the germline V gene are KGHSH and LQKENI. The CDR3 totals 14 residues. The CDR3 sequence: CASSPGALDYSYTF. The DNA for the CDR3 is TGTGCCAGCTCACCAGGGGCCCTCGACTATAGCTACACCTTC.

This clonotype was counted at least ten times. This chain links TRBV12-3 or TRBV12-4 with TRBJ2-3; maybe TRBD1 (6 bases). V lost 5 bases and J lost 11, with 14 bases in between. CDR3 length: 12 residues. CDR3 DNA: TGTGCCAGCAGTATAAGAACAGGGATGCAGTATTTT. Its protein product is CASSIRTGMQYF.

A few counts support this clonotype. The CDR3 bases are TGTGCCAGCAGTGACGGACACGCTGGGACCGGGGAGCTGTTTTTT. Encoded protein: CASSDGHAGTGELFF. V gene TRBV6-1 combines with J gene TRBJ2-2; D possibly corresponds to TRBD1 (5 bases). The CDR3 loop spans 15 amino acids. CDR1 is MNHNS and CDR2 is SASEGT in the germline V gene. Trimming removed 3 bases from V and 5 bases from J, with 13 bases in between.